This T cell receptor beta chain was sequenced in a study of T cell responses to AZD1222 COVID-19 vaccine. Sequencing was performed with immunoSEQ multiplex PCR; in TCRdb, only in-frame clones are kept and a portion is missing. The sample includes around 130,000 clones, 80% to 95% of them seen just once. CDR1 and CDR2 (germline): SGHTA, FQGNSA. The CDR3 covers 13 residues. V was shortened by 2 bases and J by 6 bases, with 11 bases between the two germline ends. The chain is built from TRBV7-2 and TRBJ2-7, with a possible D match to TRBD1 (5 bases). Specimen: peripheral blood, collected 28 days after the second dose of the MenACWY control vaccine. The receptor's source is an adult who received the MenACWY meningococcal vaccine as a control. The CDR3 nucleotides read TGTGCCAGCAGCTTAAGCCAGGGCCGCGAGCAGTACTTC. As protein: CASSLSQGREQYF.